A single sample is the source of the 13 T cell receptor beta chains below, sequenced in a study of siplizumab effects on memory and regulatory T cells. Data came from immunoSEQ multiplex PCR; TCRdb stores just in-frame clones and leaves some out. The sample shows about 100,000 clones, 91% of them seen only once. Sequencing was done on a sample of CD4+ T cells sorted from blood. These receptors all stem from a human donor in good health.

This chain joins TRBV5-4 and TRBJ2-7; TRBD2 might be the D (6 bases). V lost 2 bases and J lost 10, with 13 bases in between. The CDR3 is 12 residues long. Germline values: CDR1 SGHNT, CDR2 YYREEE (reference sequence). CDR3 sequence (DNA): TGTGCCAGCAGCTTTGTAGGAGGGGTACAGTACTTC. Amino acid sequence: CASSFVGGVQYF. Variable domain in full (rest from reference TRBV5-4 and TRBJ2-7): ETGVTQSPTHLIKTRGQQVTLRCSSQSGHNTVSWYQQALGQGPQFIFQYYREEENGRGNFPPRFSGLQFPNYSSELNVNALELDDSALYLCASSFVGGVQYFGPGTRLTVT.

The V gene is TRBV6-5, the J gene TRBJ2-3; 8 bases align to TRBD1. Germline values: CDR1 MNHEY, CDR2 SVGAGI. The CDR3 is 15 amino acids. The ends lost 1 base at V and 3 bases at J; junction bases unmatched: 3. Here the CDR3 DNA reads TGTGCCAGCAGTTACTTGGGACAGGTAACAGATACGCAGTATTTT. Protein sequence: CASSYLGQVTDTQYF.

The chain joins TRBV19 to TRBJ2-2; no firm D call. The CDR3 length is 14 residues. Germline-derived CDR1 and CDR2 are LNHDA and SQIVND (reference sequence). V lost 6 bases, J lost 2 bases, and 10 bases lay in between. CDR3 DNA: TGTGCCAGTAGAAGGGAAACAAACACCGGGGAGCTGTTTTTT. Encoded protein: CASRRETNTGELFF. Based on the CDR3 plus reference TRBV19 and TRBJ2-2, the full variable domain is DGGITQSPKYLFRKEGQNVTLSCEQNLNHDAMYWYRQDPGQGLRLIYYSQIVNDFQKGDIAEGYSVSREKKESFPLTVTSAQKNPTAFYLCASRRETNTGELFFGEGSRLTVL.

The rearrangement joins TRBV4-3 to TRBJ2-2; 7 nucleotides align to TRBD1. Germline CDR1 is LGHNA and CDR2 is YSLEER. V lost 4 bases and J lost 7; bases outside the gene matches: 18. The CDR3 length is 18 residues. The CDR3 sequence: CASSPQTGFQGLGGELFF. The CDR3 bases are TGCGCCAGCAGCCCCCAGACAGGGTTCCAGGGGTTGGGCGGGGAGCTGTTTTTT.

The chain couples TRBV5-1 to TRBJ1-4; possible D gene TRBD1, 6 bases. CDR1 is SGHRS and CDR2 is YFSETQ in the germline V gene. Trimming pared 4 bases from V and 1 base from J, leaving 14 bases between. The CDR3 covers 16 residues. CDR3 nucleotides: TGCGCCAGCAGCCCCGTCGGGGGCAGAACTAATGAAAAACTGTTTTTT. Translated, it gives CASSPVGGRTNEKLFF.

This clone has more than one count but fewer than ten. This chain connects TRBV18 to TRBJ1-2; TRBD1 is a possible D gene (6 bases). Deletions cut 6 bases from V and 4 bases from J, with 15 bases between. This CDR3 is 14 amino acids long. CDR1 is KGHSH and CDR2 is LQKENI in the germline V gene. CDR3 in DNA: TGTGCCAGCTCTAGGGAACAGGGCGCCTATGGCTACACCTTC. This codes for CASSREQGAYGYTF.

The CDR3 spells CAWSNYNEQFF. The CDR3 coding sequence is TGTGCCTGGAGTAACTACAATGAGCAGTTCTTC. The chain recombines TRBV30 with TRBJ2-1; D ambiguous. Trimming left V 2 bases short and J 3 bases short, with 2 bases between. Germline CDR1 reads GTSNPN; CDR2 reads SVGIG (reference sequence). The CDR3 loop spans 11 amino acids. Looking up the rest from reference TRBV30 and TRBJ2-1 gives the full variable domain: SQTIHQWPATLVQPVGSPLSLECTVEGTSNPNLYWYRQAAGRGLQLLFYSVGIGQISSEVPQNLSASRPQDRQFILSSKKLLLSDSGFYLCAWSNYNEQFFGPGTRLTVL.

The chain is built from TRBV4-2 and TRBJ2-1; D may be TRBD2 (6 bases). The CDR3 has 12 amino acids. Per germline, CDR1 LGHNA and CDR2 YNFKEQ. The V and J ends lost 4 bases and 8 bases respectively, with 9 bases between them. This chain's CDR3 is CASSPSVYEQFF. The CDR3 bases are TGTGCCAGCAGCCCTAGCGTCTATGAGCAGTTCTTC.

The chain has TRBV11-2 and TRBJ1-6; the match to TRBD1 covers 8 bases. Germline loops: CDR1 SGHAT, CDR2 FQNNGV. This CDR3 contains 17 residues. Trimming removed 4 bases from V and 5 bases from J; junction bases left unmatched: 10. CDR3 sequence: CASSSRRTGQDNSPLHF. CDR3 sequence (DNA): TGTGCCAGCAGCTCCCGAAGGACAGGGCAGGATAATTCACCCCTCCACTTT.

The chain couples TRBV18 to TRBJ2-1; TRBD2 aligns across 7 bases. The CDR3 covers 16 residues. The trim removed 4 bases at V and 8 bases at J, leaving 14 bases unmatched. CDR1 is KGHSH and CDR2 is LQKENI in the germline V gene. This chain's CDR3 is CASSLAPASGWDEQFF. Written as DNA, the CDR3 is TGTGCCAGCTCACTAGCGCCCGCTAGCGGCTGGGATGAGCAGTTCTTC.

This chain uses TRBV6-5 with TRBJ2-1, with 7 bases lining up with TRBD1. J was trimmed by 4 bases and V by 5 bases; bases with no gene match: 5. The CDR3 is 14 amino acids. Germline CDR1 reads MNHEY; CDR2 reads SVGAGI. The CDR3: CASSPGTEYNEQFF. Here the CDR3 DNA reads TGTGCCAGCAGTCCCGGGACAGAATACAATGAGCAGTTCTTC.

The chain couples TRBV5-6 to TRBJ2-1, with D perhaps matching TRBD1 (6 bases). V lost 4 bases and J lost 4, with 15 bases in between. The CDR3 sequence is 15 residues long. The germline V gene encodes CDR1 SGHDT and CDR2 YYEEEE. The DNA for the CDR3 is TGTGCCAGCAGCCTGTGGGGGACAAGATACAATGAGCAGTTCTTC. Protein sequence: CASSLWGTRYNEQFF.

The J gene is TRBJ2-7, the V gene TRBV10-3; perhaps TRBD1 as D (5 bases). Trimming stripped 4 bases from V and 1 base from J, with 5 bases between. Germline V CDR1 and CDR2: ENHRY, SYGVKD. The CDR3 is 12 amino acids. The CDR3 protein is CAISAGSYEQYF. CDR3 sequence (DNA): TGTGCCATCAGTGCAGGGTCCTACGAGCAGTACTTC.